The 6 T cell receptor beta chains in this list originate from one sample, sequenced in a study of blood T cells in healthy people across ages. Alongside a J-beta primer mix, a sample-barcoded 5' primer served in a second PCR lasting 7 to 11 cycles. TCRdb reprocessed the 5' RACE reads via MiXCR and lists one record per CDR3 protein. The table has about 560,000 distinct CDR3 sequences, about 29% seen once. The data also belong to a second study, concerning T cells of mothers and their children.

Sequencing was performed on blood. The receptors were gathered from a boy between 2 and 10 years old in good health.

In regard to this clonotype: An end of the junction does not agree with germline; a read error may underlie this. The V call is TRBV3-1, the J call TRBJ2-2; either TRBD1 or TRBD2 may supply D (5 bases each). This CDR3 is 17 amino acids long. The germline gives CDR1 LGHDT, CDR2 YNNKEL (reference sequence). In DNA, the CDR3 is TGTGCCAGCGGGGGAGAGGTTGGTACCTCCGGCACCGGGGAGCCGTTTTTT. Protein product: CASGGEVGTSGTGEPFF.

The chain combines TRBV12-3 or TRBV12-4 with TRBJ1-2; TRBD1 aligns across 7 bases. CDR3 size: 14 residues. Trimming removed 3 bases from V and 4 bases from J; junction bases left unmatched: 5. The CDR3 DNA reads as TGTGCCAGCAGTTTCACGTCAGGGGGCTATGGCTACACCTTC. It codes for CASSFTSGGYGYTF.

This clonotype was counted between two and nine times. The chain has TRBV3-1 and TRBJ1-5, with a possible D match to TRBD1 (5 bases). This CDR3 comprises 14 residues. Germline-derived CDR1 and CDR2 are LGHDT and YNNKEL (reference sequence). The V end was cut by 4 bases, the J end by 7 bases, with 14 bases between. The CDR3 DNA sequence: TGTGCCAGCAGCCCCGCGGAGGGGACGCAGCCCCAGCATTTT. It is translated as CASSPAEGTQPQHF.

The V call is TRBV5-6, the J call TRBJ1-6; 9 bases are a match to TRBD1. The CDR3 is 16 residues long. Germline loops: CDR1 SGHDT, CDR2 YYEEEE. V lost 4 bases and J lost 7; bases outside the gene matches: 9. This chain's CDR3 is CASSAGTGRHNSPLHF. Written as DNA, the CDR3 is TGTGCCAGCAGCGCCGGGACAGGGAGGCACAATTCACCCCTCCACTTT.

This clonotype was seen a few times. The rearrangement links TRBV20-1 to TRBJ1-1; D is undetermined. The CDR3 covers 14 residues. V lost 3 bases to trimming and J lost 0 bases, with 11 bases between them. CDR1 DFQATT and CDR2 SNEGSKA come from the germline V gene (reference sequence). Here the CDR3 reads CSASAIPMNTEAFF. The DNA of the CDR3 is TGCAGTGCTAGTGCGATTCCAATGAACACTGAAGCTTTCTTT.

This rearrangement joins TRBV7-2 to TRBJ2-3; no clear D gene. The germline V gene encodes CDR1 SGHTA and CDR2 FQGNSA. The CDR3 totals 13 residues. V shed 7 bases and J shed 1 base, with 9 bases lying between them. CDR3 sequence: CASTFDRTDTQYF. In DNA form, the CDR3 reads TGTGCCAGCACTTTTGACCGCACAGATACGCAGTATTTT.